This section outlines one TCR beta chain sequence together with its context. Its matching antigen is unknown. This specimen comes from a study of immune evolution from preneoplasia to lung adenocarcinoma. Whole-study findings and limits: From normal lung to invasive adenocarcinoma, top clone frequencies appeared to decrease.

TCRdb's table, derived via immunoSEQ multiplex PCR, lists solely in-frame clones and lacks some. This sample has several thousand clones, with approximately 83% found just once. The TCR sequence derives from a person aged 65 to 79 with lung adenocarcinoma. The sequencing sample was made of FFPE minimally invasive lung adenocarcinoma tissue.

CDR3 protein: CASSLAGRGVRNEQFF. CDR3 bases: TGTGCCAGCAGCTTAGCGGGGAGGGGTGTAAGGAATGAGCAGTTCTTC. V and J are TRBV7-8 and TRBJ2-1, with 7 nucleotides matching TRBD2. V trimming: 0 bases; J trimming: 7 bases; junction bases outside the gene matches: 9. The CDR3 totals 16 residues. Germline V gives CDR1 SGHVS, CDR2 FQNEAQ.